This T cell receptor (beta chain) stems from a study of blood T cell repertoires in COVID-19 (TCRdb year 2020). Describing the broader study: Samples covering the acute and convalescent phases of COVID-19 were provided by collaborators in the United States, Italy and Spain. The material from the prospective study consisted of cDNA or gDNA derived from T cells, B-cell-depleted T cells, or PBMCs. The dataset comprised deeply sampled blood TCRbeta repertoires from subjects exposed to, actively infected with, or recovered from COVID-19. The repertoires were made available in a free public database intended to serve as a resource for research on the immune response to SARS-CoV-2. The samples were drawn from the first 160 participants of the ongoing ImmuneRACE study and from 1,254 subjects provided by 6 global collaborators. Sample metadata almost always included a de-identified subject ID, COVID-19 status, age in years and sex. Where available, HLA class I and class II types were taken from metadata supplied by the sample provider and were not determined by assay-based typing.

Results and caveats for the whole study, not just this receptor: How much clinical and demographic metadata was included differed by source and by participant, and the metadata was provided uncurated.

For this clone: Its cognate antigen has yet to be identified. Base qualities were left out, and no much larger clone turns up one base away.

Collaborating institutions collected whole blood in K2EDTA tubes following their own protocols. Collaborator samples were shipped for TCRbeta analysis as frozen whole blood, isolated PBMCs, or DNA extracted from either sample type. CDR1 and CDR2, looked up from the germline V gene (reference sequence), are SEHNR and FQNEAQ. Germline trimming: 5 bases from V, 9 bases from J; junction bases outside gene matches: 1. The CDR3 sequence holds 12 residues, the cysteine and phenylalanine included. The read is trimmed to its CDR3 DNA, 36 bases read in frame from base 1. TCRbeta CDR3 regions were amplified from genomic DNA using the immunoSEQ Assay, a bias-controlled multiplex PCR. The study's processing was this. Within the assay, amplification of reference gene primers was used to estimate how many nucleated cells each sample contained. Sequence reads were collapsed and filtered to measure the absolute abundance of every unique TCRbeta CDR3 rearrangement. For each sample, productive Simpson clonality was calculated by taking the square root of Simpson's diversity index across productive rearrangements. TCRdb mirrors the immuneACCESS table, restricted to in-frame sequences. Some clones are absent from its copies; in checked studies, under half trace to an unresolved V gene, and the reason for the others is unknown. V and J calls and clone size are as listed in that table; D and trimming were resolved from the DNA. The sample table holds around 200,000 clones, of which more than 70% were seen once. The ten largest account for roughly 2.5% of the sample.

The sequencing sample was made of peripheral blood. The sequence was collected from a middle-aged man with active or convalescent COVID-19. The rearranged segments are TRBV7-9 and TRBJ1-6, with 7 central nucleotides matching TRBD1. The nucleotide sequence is TGTGCCAGCAGCCGGACAGGTTCACCCCTCCACTTT. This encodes CASSRTGSPLHF.